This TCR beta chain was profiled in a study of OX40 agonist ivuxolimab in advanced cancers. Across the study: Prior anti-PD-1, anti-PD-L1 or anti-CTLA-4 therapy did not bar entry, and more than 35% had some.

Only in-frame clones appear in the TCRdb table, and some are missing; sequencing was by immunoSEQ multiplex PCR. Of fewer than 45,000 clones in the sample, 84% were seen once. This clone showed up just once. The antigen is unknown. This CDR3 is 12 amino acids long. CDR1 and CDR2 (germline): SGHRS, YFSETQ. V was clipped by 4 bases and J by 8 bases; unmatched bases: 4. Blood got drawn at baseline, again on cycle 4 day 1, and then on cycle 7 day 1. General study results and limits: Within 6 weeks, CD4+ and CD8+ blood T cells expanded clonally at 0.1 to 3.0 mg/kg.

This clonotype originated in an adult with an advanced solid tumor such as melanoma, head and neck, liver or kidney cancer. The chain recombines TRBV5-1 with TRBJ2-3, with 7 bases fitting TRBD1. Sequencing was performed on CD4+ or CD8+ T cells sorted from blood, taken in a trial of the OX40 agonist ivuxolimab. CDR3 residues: CASSRDRSTQYF. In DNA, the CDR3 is TGCGCCAGCAGCCGGGACAGAAGTACGCAGTATTTT.